The sequence of this T cell receptor (beta chain) was determined in a study of blood T cell repertoires in COVID-19. Only in-frame clones appear in the TCRdb table, and some are missing; sequencing was by immunoSEQ multiplex PCR. Of roughly 220,000 clones detected, 85% to 90% appear once; the ten largest clones hold 3% to 4%. This CDR3 has 15 amino acids. Germline loops: CDR1 SGHNT, CDR2 YYREEE (reference sequence). V lost 2 bases to trimming and J lost 0 bases, with 8 bases between them. The chain carries TRBV5-4 and TRBJ2-2; TRBD1 might be the D (5 bases). The source material was PBMCs or T cells enriched from blood (not recorded which). The clonotype originates from a woman between 18 and 29 years old in a cohort exposed to, infected with or recovered from COVID-19 (not recorded which). DNA of the CDR3: TGTGCCAGCAGCTTCCCGACAGCGAACACCGGGGAGCTGTTTTTT. The encoded protein is CASSFPTANTGELFF. The variable domain in full, completed from reference TRBV5-4 and TRBJ2-2, reads ETGVTQSPTHLIKTRGQQVTLRCSSQSGHNTVSWYQQALGQGPQFIFQYYREEENGRGNFPPRFSGLQFPNYSSELNVNALELDDSALYLCASSFPTANTGELFFGEGSRLTVL.